This T cell receptor (beta chain) was obtained from a study of T cell repertoires in cytomegalovirus infection. Across the study: As its CMV epitopes, the study selected recently identified HLA-C-restricted and well-studied HLA-B-restricted targets. Public TCR beta signatures marked donors with CMV infection and the matching HLA. General study points: The ex vivo response was dominated by HLA-C-restricted CMV-specific TCR beta clonotypes. Public TCR beta family frequency separated CMV-and-HLA carriers, including in an independent cohort.

The CDR3 loop spans 16 amino acids. CDR1 and CDR2 from the germline V gene are MNHNS and SASEGT. V gave up 3 bases and J gave up 0 bases, with 9 bases separating them. TCRdb redid the calling of the reads with MiXCR, one entry per CDR3 protein. Among approximately 76,000 distinct CDR3 sequences listed, 35% to 45% were seen once. In the case of this clonotype: Its antigen is unknown.

Here the sequenced sample was CD8+ T cells from cultured PBMCs, taken from culture after CMV antigen stimulation. This clonotype was obtained from a human donor in good health (CMV status not recorded). Some clones in this sample may be carry-over from other donors' samples. The chain uses TRBV6-1 and TRBJ1-6; D gene unclear. In nucleotides, the CDR3 is TGTGCCAGCAGTGACGACGGAAGCTCCTATAATTCACCCCTCCACTTT. Its protein is CASSDDGSSYNSPLHF.